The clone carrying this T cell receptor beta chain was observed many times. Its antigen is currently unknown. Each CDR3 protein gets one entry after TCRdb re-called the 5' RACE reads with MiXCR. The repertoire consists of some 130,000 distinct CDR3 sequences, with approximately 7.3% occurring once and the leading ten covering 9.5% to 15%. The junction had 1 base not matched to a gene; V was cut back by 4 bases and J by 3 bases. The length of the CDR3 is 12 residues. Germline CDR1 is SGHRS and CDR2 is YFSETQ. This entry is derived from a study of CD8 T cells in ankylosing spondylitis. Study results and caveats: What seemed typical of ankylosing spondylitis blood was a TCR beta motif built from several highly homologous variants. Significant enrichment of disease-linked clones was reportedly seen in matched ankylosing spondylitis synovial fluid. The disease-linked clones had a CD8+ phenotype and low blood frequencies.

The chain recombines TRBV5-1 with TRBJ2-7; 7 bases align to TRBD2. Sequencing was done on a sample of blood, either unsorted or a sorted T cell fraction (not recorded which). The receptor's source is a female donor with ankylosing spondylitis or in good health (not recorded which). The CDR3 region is CASSGEGYEQYF. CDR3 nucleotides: TGCGCCAGCAGCGGGGAGGGCTACGAGCAGTACTTC.